The TCR beta chain described here comes from a study of T cells in Graves' hyperthyroidism and ophthalmopathy. Study details: Peripheral blood was collected at initial diagnosis, before any treatment. Overall study results and limits: Within blood appeared most thyroid clonotypes that had expanded above 0.001. Model-based prediction identified ophthalmopathy a median around 6.5 months prior to its onset.

The blood specimen was taken at initial hyperthyroidism diagnosis, before any ophthalmopathy symptoms. At least ten counts were recorded for this clonotype. Its antigen is unknown. Germline CDR1 and CDR2: ENHRY and SYGVKD. The CDR3 length is 16 residues. With 3 bases clipped from V and 8 bases from J, the junction kept 11 bases outside the gene matches. Amplified TCR beta CDR3 regions came from RNA transcripts. A first-round RT-PCR of the TCR CDR3 used the HTBI primer set. TCRdb reprocessed the multiplex PCR reads via MiXCR and lists one record per CDR3 protein. This sample has about 580,000 distinct CDR3 sequences, with approximately 14% found just once.

The V and J genes are TRBV10-3 and TRBJ1-3, with 9 nucleotides matching TRBD1. The TCR comes from a woman aged 25 to 39 with Graves' hyperthyroidism that later progressed to Graves' ophthalmopathy. Source material: blood. This chain's CDR3 is CAISDSGQGGADTIYF. For the CDR3, the DNA is TGTGCCATCAGTGACTCGGGACAGGGAGGTGCAGACACCATATATTTT.